This TCR beta chain was recorded in a study of blood T cell repertoires in COVID-19. CDR3 length equals 15 residues. The germline gives CDR1 LNHDA, CDR2 SQIVND (reference sequence). Produced via immunoSEQ multiplex PCR; TCRdb's table is partial and in-frame only. Altogether about 440,000 clones are present, 70% to 90% being singletons, with the ten largest covering nearly 2%. As for this clone: One junction end disagrees with the germline gene, perhaps due to a read error.

The sequencing input was PBMCs or T cells enriched from blood (not recorded which). The source is a woman younger than 30 with acute COVID-19. This sequence joins TRBV19 and TRBJ1-1; D is unresolved. CDR3 residues: CAGSTGGPTNTEAFF. The CDR3 nucleotides read TGTGCCGGTAGTACCGGCGGCCCAACTAACACTGAAGCTTTCTTT.